The source of this TCR beta chain is a study of shared clonotypes between healthy human individuals. On this clone: The antigen is undetermined.

Study-level results: Between a handful of donors, naive CD4 clonotypes were shared at a level of approximately 5%.

CDR3 size: 19 residues. Germline V gene data show CDR1 as SGHNT and CDR2 as YYREEE (reference sequence). V trimming: 3 bases; J trimming: 9 bases; junction bases outside the gene matches: 17. Sorted-subset replicate PCRs used 150 to 250 ng of genomic DNA. This amount corresponded to some 32,000 T cell genomes. Only in-frame clones appear in the TCRdb table, and some are missing; sequencing was by immunoSEQ multiplex PCR. The table has some 1.5 million clones, roughly 96% seen once. The chain has TRBV5-4 and TRBJ2-1; TRBD2 agrees at 14 bases. The receptor's source is a man aged 25-45 years in good health. The specimen sequenced was naive CD4+ T cells sorted from blood. Subset meaning: CD45RA+ positively selected. The CDR3 region has the DNA TGTGCCAGCAGCTCGCCACCGGGACTAGCGGGAGCCCCAGGGGTTGAGCAGTTCTTC. Amino acids: CASSSPPGLAGAPGVEQFF.